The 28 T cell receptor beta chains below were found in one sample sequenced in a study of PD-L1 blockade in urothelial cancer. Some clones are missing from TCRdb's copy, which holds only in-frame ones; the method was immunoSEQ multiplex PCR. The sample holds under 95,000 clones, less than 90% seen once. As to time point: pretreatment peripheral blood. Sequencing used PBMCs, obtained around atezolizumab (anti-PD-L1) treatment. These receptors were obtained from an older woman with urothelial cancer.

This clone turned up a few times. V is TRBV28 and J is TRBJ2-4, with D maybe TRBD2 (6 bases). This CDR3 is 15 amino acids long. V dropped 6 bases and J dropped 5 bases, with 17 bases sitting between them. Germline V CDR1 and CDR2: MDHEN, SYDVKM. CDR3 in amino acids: CASSTSGVTQNIQYF. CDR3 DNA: TGTGCCAGCAGCACGTCGGGGGTTACCCAAAACATTCAGTACTTC.

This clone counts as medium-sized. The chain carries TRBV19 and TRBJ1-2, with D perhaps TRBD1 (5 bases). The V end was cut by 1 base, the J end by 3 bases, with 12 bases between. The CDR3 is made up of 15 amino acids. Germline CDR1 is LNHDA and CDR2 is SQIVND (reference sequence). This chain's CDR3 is CASSIALGDYYGYTF. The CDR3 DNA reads TGTGCCAGTAGTATAGCCTTAGGGGATTACTATGGCTACACCTTC.

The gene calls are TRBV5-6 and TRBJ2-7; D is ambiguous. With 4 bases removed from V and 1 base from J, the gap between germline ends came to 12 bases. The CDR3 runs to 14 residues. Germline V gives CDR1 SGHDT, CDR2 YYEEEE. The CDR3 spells CASSKKDGSYEQYF. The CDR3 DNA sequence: TGTGCCAGCAGCAAAAAAGACGGGTCCTACGAGCAGTACTTC.

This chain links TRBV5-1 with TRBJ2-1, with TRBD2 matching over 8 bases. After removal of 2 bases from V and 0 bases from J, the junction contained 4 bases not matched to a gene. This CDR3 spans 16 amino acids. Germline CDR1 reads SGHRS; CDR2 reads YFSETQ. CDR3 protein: CASSLTSGISYNEQFF. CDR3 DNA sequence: TGCGCCAGCAGCTTAACTAGCGGAATCTCCTACAATGAGCAGTTCTTC.

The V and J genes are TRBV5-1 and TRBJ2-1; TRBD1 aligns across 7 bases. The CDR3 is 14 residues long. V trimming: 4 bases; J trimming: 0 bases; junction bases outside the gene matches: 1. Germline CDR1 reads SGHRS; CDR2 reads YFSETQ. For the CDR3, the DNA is TGCGCCAGCAGCCGGGACAGCTCCTACAATGAGCAGTTCTTC. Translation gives CASSRDSSYNEQFF.

The CDR3 region has the DNA TGTGCCAGCAGTTACTCTCCGGGCACTGAAGCTTTCTTT. Amino acids: CASSYSPGTEAFF. The V gene is TRBV6-5, the J gene TRBJ1-1; no reliable D call. Trimming took 0 bases from V and 4 from J, leaving 6 bases between them. The germline V gene encodes CDR1 MNHEY and CDR2 SVGAGI. The CDR3 runs 13 residues.

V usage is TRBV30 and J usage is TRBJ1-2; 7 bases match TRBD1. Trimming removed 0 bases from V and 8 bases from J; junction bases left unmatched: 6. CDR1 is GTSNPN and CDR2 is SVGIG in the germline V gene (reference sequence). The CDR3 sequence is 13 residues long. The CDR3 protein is CAWSVEGALGYTF. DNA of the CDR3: TGTGCCTGGAGTGTAGAGGGGGCTCTGGGCTACACCTTC.

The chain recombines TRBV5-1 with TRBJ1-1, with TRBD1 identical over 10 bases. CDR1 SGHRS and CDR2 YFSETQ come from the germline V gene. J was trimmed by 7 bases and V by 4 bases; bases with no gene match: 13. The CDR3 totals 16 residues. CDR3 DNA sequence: TGCGCCAGCAGCCTGACAGGGGGCCGGCGGGGGGGTGAAGCTTTCTTT. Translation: CASSLTGGRRGGEAFF.

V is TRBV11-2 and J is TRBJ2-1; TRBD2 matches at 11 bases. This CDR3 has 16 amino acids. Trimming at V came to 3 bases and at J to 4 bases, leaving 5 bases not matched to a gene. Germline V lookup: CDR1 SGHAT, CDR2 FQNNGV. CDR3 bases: TGTGCCAGCAGCTTCCGACTAGCGGGGATATACAATGAGCAGTTCTTC. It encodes CASSFRLAGIYNEQFF.

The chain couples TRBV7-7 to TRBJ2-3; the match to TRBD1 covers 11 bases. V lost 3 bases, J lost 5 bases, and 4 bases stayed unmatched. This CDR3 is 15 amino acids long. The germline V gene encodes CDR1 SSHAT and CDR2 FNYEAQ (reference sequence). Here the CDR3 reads CASSFRTGGIDTQYF. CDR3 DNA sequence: TGTGCCAGCAGCTTTCGGACAGGGGGCATAGATACGCAGTATTTT. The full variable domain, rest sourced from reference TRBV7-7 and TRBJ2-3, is GAGVSQSPRYKVTKRGQDVTLRCDPISSHATLYWYQQALGQGPEFLTYFNYEAQPDKSGLPSDRFSAERPEGSISTLTIQRTEQRDSAMYRCASSFRTGGIDTQYFGPGTRLTVL.

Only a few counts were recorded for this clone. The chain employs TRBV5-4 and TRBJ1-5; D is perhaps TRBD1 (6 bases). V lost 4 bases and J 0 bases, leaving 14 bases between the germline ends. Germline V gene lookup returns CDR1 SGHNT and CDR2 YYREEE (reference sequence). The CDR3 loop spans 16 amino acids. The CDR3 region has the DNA TGTGCCAGCAGCCCTTACAGGGATAATAGCAATCAGCCCCAGCATTTT. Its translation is CASSPYRDNSNQPQHF.

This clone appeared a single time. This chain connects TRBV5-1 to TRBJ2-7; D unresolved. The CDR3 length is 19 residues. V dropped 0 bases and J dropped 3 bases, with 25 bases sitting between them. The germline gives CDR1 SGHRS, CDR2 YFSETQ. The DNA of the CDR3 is TGCGCCAGCAGCTTGGCAGATACCGACACGTCCCTTCTCCACTACGAGCAGTACTTC. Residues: CASSLADTDTSLLHYEQYF.

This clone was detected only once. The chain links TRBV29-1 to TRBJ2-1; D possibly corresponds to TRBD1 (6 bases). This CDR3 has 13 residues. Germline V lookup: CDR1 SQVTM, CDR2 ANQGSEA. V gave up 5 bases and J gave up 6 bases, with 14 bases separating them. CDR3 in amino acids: CSVTQTGRNEQFF. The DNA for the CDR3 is TGCAGCGTTACCCAAACAGGGCGCAATGAGCAGTTCTTC.

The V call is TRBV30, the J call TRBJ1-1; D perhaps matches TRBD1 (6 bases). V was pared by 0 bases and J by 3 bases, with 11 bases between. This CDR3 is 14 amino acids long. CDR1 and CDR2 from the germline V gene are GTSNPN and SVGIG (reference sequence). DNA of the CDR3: TGTGCCTGGAGTGTACCAGGGGCAGACACTGAAGCTTTCTTT. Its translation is CAWSVPGADTEAFF.

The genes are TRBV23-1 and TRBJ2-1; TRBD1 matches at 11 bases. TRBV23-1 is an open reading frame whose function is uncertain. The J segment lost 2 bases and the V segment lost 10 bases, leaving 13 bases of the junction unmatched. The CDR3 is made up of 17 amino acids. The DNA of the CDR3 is TGCGCCATGCCGTGGGACAGGGGGAATAGTGCCTACAATGAGCAGTTCTTC. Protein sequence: CAMPWDRGNSAYNEQFF.

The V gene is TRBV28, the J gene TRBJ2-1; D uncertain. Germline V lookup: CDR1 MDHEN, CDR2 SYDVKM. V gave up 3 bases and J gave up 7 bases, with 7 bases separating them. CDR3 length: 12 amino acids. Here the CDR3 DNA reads TGTGCCAGCAGTTTCGCTCAGAATGAGCAGTTCTTC. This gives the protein CASSFAQNEQFF.

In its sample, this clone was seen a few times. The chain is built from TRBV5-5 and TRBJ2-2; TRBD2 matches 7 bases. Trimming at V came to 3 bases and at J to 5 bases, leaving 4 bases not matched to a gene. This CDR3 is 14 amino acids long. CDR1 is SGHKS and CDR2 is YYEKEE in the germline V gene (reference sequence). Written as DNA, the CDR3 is TGTGCCAGCAGCTGGACCGGGGGGACCGGGGAGCTGTTTTTT. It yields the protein CASSWTGGTGELFF.

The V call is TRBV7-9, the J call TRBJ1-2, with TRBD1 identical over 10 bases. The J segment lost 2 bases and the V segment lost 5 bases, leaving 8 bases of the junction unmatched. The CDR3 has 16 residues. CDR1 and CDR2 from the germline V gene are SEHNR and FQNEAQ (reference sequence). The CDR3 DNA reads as TGTGCCAGCAGCCCCCGGGGACAGGGGCGCAACTATGGCTACACCTTC. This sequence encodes CASSPRGQGRNYGYTF.

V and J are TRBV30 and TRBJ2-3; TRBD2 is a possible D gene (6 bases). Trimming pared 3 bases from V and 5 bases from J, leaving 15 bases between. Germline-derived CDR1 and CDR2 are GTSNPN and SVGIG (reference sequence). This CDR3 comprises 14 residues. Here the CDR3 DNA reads TGTGCCTGGAGCGAGGGACTTGGAGGAGATACGCAGTATTTT. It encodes CAWSEGLGGDTQYF.

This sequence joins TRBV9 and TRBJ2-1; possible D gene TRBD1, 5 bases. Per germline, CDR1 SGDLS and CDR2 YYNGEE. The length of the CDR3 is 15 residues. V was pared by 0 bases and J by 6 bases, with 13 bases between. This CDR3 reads CASSVAGAQFNEQFF. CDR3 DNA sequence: TGTGCCAGCAGCGTAGCTGGGGCACAGTTCAATGAGCAGTTCTTC.

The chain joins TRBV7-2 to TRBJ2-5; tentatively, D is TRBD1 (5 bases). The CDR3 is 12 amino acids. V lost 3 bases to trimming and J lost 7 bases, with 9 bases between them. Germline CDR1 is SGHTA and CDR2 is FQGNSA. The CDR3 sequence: CASSFPQGTQYF. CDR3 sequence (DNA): TGTGCCAGCAGCTTCCCTCAGGGGACCCAGTACTTC.

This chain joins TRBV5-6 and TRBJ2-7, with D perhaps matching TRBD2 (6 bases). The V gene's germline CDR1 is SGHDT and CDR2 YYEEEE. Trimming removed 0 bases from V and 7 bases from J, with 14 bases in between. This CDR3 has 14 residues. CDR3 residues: CASSLAQGRGEQYF. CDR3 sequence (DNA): TGTGCCAGCAGCTTGGCCCAGGGCCGGGGGGAGCAGTACTTC.

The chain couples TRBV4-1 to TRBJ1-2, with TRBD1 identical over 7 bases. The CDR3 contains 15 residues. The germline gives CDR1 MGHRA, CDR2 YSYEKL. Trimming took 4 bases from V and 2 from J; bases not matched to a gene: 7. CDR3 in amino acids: CASSPEGAENYGYTF. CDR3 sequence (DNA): TGCGCCAGCAGCCCGGAGGGGGCGGAAAACTATGGCTACACCTTC.

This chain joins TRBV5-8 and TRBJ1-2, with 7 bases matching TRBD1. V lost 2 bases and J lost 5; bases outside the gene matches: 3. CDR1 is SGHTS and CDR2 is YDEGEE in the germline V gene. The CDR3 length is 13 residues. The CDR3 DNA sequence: TGTGCCAGCAGCTTTACAGGGGAATATGGCTACACCTTC. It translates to CASSFTGEYGYTF.

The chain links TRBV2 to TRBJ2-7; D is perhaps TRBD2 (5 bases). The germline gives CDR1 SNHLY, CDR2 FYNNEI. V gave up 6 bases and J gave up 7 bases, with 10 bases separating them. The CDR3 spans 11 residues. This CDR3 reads CASREVGEQYF. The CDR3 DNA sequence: TGTGCCAGCAGGGAGGTGGGGGAGCAGTACTTC.

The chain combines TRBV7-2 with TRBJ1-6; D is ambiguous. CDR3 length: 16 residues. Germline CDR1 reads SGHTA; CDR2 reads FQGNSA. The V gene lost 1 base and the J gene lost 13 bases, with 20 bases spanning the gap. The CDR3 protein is CASSLGLAYLDVPLHF. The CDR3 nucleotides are TGTGCCAGCAGCTTAGGGTTAGCGTATCTCGATGTGCCCCTCCACTTT.

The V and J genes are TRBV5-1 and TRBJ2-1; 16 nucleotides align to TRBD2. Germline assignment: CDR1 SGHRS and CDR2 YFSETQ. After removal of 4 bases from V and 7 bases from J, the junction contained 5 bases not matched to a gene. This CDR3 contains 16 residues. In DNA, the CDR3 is TGCGCCAGCAGCACGGGGACTAGCGGGGGGGGGAATGAGCAGTTCTTC. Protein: CASSTGTSGGGNEQFF.

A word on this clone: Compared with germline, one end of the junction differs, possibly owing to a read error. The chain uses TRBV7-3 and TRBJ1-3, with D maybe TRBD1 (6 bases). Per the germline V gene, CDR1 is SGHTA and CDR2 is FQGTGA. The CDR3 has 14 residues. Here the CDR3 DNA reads TGTGCCAGCAGACTGCCGGGACAACGAAAGACCATATATTTT. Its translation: CASRLPGQRKTIYF.